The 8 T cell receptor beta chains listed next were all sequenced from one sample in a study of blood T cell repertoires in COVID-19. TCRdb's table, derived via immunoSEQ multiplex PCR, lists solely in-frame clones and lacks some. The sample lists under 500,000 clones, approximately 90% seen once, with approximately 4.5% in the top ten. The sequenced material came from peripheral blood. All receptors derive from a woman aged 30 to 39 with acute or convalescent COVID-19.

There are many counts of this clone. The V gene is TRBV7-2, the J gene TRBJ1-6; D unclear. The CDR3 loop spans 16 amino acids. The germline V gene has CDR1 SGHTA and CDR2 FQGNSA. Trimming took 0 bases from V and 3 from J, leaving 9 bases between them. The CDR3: CASSLAAGHYNSPLHF. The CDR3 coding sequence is TGTGCCAGCAGCTTAGCGGCAGGCCACTATAATTCACCCCTCCACTTT. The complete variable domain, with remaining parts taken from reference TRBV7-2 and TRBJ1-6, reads GAGVSQSPSNKVTEKGKDVELRCDPISGHTALYWYRQSLGQGLEFLIYFQGNSAPDKSGLPSDRFSAERTGGSVSTLTIQRTQQEDSAVYLCASSLAAGHYNSPLHFGNGTRLTVT.

CDR3 in amino acids: CASSQGTSGSTDTQYF. The DNA for the CDR3 is TGTGCCAGCAGCCAAGGGACTAGCGGTAGCACAGATACGCAGTATTTT. The V call is TRBV4-2, the J call TRBJ2-3; 10 bases map to TRBD2. CDR3 length: 16 residues. Trimming at V came to 1 base and at J to 0 bases, leaving 1 base not matched to a gene. Germline lookup yields CDR1 LGHNA and CDR2 YNFKEQ.

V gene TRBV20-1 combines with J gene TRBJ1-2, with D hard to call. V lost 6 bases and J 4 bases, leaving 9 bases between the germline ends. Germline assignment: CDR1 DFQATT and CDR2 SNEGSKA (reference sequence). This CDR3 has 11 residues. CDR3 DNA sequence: TGCAGTGCCCTAAGTTCCTATGGCTACACCTTC. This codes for CSALSSYGYTF.

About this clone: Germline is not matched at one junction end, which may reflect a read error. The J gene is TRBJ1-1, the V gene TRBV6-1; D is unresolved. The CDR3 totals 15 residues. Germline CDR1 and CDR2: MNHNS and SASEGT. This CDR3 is CASCEVSLGDTEAFF. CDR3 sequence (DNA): TGTGCCAGCTGTGAAGTCTCCCTCGGTGACACTGAAGCTTTCTTT.

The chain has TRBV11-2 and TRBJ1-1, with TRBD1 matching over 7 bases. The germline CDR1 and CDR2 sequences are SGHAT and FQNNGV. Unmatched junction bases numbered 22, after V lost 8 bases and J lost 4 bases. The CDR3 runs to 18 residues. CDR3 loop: CASSLGVRGSHWGTEAFF. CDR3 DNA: TGTGCCAGCTCTTTAGGGGTCAGGGGGTCCCATTGGGGCACTGAAGCTTTCTTT.

The CDR3 nucleotides are TGTGCCAGCAGCTTATGGGGACAGGGGGCGCGGACCGGGGAGCTGTTTTTT. Translating it yields CASSLWGQGARTGELFF. The chain uses TRBV7-6 and TRBJ2-2; TRBD1 aligns across 12 bases. The CDR3 contains 17 residues. V was pared by 2 bases and J by 5 bases, with 6 bases of the junction left unmatched. Germline assignment: CDR1 SGHVS and CDR2 FNYEAQ. The full variable domain, with the rest looked up from reference TRBV7-6 and TRBJ2-2, is GAGVSQSPRYKVTKRGQDVALRCDPISGHVSLYWYRQALGQGPEFLTYFNYEAQQDKSGLPNDRFSAERPEGSISTLTIQRTEQRDSAMYRCASSLWGQGARTGELFFGEGSRLTVL.

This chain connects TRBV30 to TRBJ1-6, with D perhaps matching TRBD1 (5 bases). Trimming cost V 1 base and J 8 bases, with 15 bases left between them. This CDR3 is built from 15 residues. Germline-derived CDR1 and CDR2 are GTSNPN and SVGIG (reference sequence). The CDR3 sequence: CAWSEGLRRDSPLHF. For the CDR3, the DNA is TGTGCCTGGAGTGAGGGACTGCGGCGGGATTCACCCCTCCACTTT.

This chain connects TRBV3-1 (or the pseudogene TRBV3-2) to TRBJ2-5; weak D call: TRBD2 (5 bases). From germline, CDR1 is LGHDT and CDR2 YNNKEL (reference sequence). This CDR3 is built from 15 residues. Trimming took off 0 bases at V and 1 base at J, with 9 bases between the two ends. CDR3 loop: CASSQERGSQETQYF. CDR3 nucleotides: TGTGCCAGCAGCCAAGAGCGCGGGTCCCAAGAGACCCAGTACTTC.